This T cell receptor beta chain was obtained from a study of breast tumors, draining lymph nodes, adjacent tissues. Broader study findings: Most tumor T cells seemingly derive from lymph node, then expand in tumor. Luminal-like breast cancer showed significantly greater tumor-nontumor repertoire similarity than basal-like breast cancer did. That most tumor T cells come from lymph nodes remained unproven. Tumors had less TCR diversity than lymph nodes, more than nontumor tissue.

The CDR3 loop spans 14 amino acids. Trimming left V 4 bases short and J 9 bases short, with 13 bases between. Worth noting for this clonotype: The target antigen is unknown.

MiXCR, run by TCRdb on the multiplex PCR reads, gives a single entry per CDR3 protein. The repertoire has 50,000 to 75,000 distinct CDR3 sequences, 57% of them found once; the top ten carry around a fifth. The TCR originated in a female donor with breast cancer. Some clones in this sample may be carry-over from other donors' samples. Sequences were obtained from breast tumor tissue. The gene calls are TRBV12-3 or TRBV12-4 and TRBJ1-6, with D unresolved. Here the CDR3 reads CASSSLMNGSPLHF. CDR3 bases: TGTGCCAGCAGTTCCCTAATGAATGGTTCACCCCTCCACTTT.